This paragraph reports one T cell receptor (beta chain). Authors' data handling: How many nucleated cells were present was estimated from reference gene primer amplification. Data came from immunoSEQ multiplex PCR; TCRdb stores just in-frame clones and leaves some out. The DNA gave D and trimming, while V, J and clone size come from that table. The sample has approximately 200,000 clones, about 87% seen once; the top ten hold over 1.5%. Trimming cost V 6 bases and J 5 bases; bases outside gene matches: 4. The CDR3 loop spans 12 amino acids. Germline V gives CDR1 MNHEY, CDR2 SVGAGI. This entry comes from a study of blood T cell repertoires in COVID-19. For the study at large: Samples representing acute and convalescent COVID-19 were sourced from the United States, Italy and Spain. PBMCs, B-cell-depleted T cells, or T cells provided the cDNA or gDNA that made up the material.

The chain couples TRBV6-5 to TRBJ2-7; 7 bases are a match to TRBD1. Input material: peripheral blood. This sequence originates from a man aged 65-85 years with acute or convalescent COVID-19. In nucleotides, the CDR3 is TGTGCCAGCAGCCCCGACAGGGACGAGCAGTACTTC. It encodes CASSPDRDEQYF.